The subject of this entry is one T cell receptor beta chain. Its cognate antigen is unknown. This record comes from a study of siplizumab effects on memory and regulatory T cells. Trimming shortened V by 4 bases and J by 3 bases, and 17 bases separated the two germline ends. This CDR3 contains 15 residues. CDR1 and CDR2 from the germline V gene are SGDLS and YYNGEE. The method was immunoSEQ multiplex PCR; TCRdb's version includes in-frame clones alone and lacks a portion of them. The sample includes 95,000 to 110,000 clones, roughly 92% of them seen just once. Study-wide findings and caveats: In the presence of siplizumab, alloreactive sequences traceable to unstimulated CD4+ memory cells were significantly reduced. Under siplizumab, an average around 69% of mappable alloreactive CD4+ clones were Treg-derived, compared with around 25% in controls. The alloresponse seemed to draw substantially on naive T cells, which appeared more diverse than memory cells. Researchers could not give a naive or memory phenotype to roughly 75-96% of proliferating CD4+ or CD8+ clones.

The source of this sequence is a human donor in good health. V gene TRBV9 combines with J gene TRBJ2-7, with no clear D. Sequencing was carried out using Tregs sorted from blood. The CDR3 coding sequence is TGTGCCAGCAGCATTCGACAAGCCCCAGGCTACGAGCAGTACTTC. This translates into CASSIRQAPGYEQYF.